This T cell receptor beta chain was sequenced during a study of blood T cell repertoires in COVID-19. Study-level background: Both acute and convalescent COVID-19 samples were obtained from the United States, Italy and Spain. PBMCs, B-cell-depleted T cells, or T cells were the source of the cDNA or gDNA that made up the material.

V was clipped by 4 bases and J by 5 bases; unmatched bases: 3. From germline, CDR1 is SGHNT and CDR2 YYREEE (reference sequence). The CDR3 consists of 15 residues. Profiled with immunoSEQ multiplex PCR; TCRdb holds only in-frame clones, not every one. The data contain 170,000 or so clones, 70% to 90% of them singletons. The chain joins TRBV5-4 to TRBJ2-5; 15 bases agree with TRBD2. The sample consisted of peripheral blood. This receptor was taken from a man aged 18 to 29 who had recovered from COVID-19. The CDR3 DNA follows: TGTGCCAGCAGCCCCGGGACTAGCGGGAGGGAGACCCAGTACTTC. Its protein is CASSPGTSGRETQYF.